The 22 T cell receptor beta chains below come from one sample, sequenced in a study of blood T cell repertoires in COVID-19. Generated by immunoSEQ multiplex PCR, the TCRdb table keeps only in-frame clones and is missing some. The sample shows almost 40,000 clones, 75% to 90% of them seen only once. The sequenced sample consisted of peripheral blood. The receptors derive from a man aged 55 to 70 with acute or convalescent COVID-19.

This chain connects TRBV2 to TRBJ1-1; 7 nucleotides match TRBD1. V shed 7 bases and J 1 base; nucleotides not matched to a gene: 3. This CDR3 has 13 amino acids. Germline values: CDR1 SNHLY, CDR2 FYNNEI. The CDR3 region has the DNA TGTGCCAGCAAGCGACAGGGGAACACTGAAGCTTTCTTT. The encoded protein is CASKRQGNTEAFF.

A single count supports this clone. V usage is TRBV19 and J usage is TRBJ1-5, with D unclear. Trimming stripped 1 base from V and 5 bases from J, with 15 bases between. The CDR3 covers 16 residues. CDR1 and CDR2 from the germline V gene are LNHDA and SQIVND (reference sequence). The CDR3 is CASSIAWALAYQPQHF. The CDR3 nucleotides read TGTGCCAGTAGTATAGCATGGGCCCTGGCTTATCAGCCCCAGCATTTT.

The genes are TRBV29-1 and TRBJ2-1, with D tentatively TRBD1 (5 bases). Trimming cost V 4 bases and J 3 bases, with 13 bases left between them. Germline CDR1 SQVTM, CDR2 ANQGSEA. The CDR3 consists of 14 residues. CDR3 nucleotides: TGCAGCGTTGTAGGGCAGGGAAGCTACAATGAGCAGTTCTTC. Translating it yields CSVVGQGSYNEQFF.

The chain joins TRBV9 to TRBJ2-1; the match to TRBD2 covers 13 bases. J gave up 2 bases and V 0 bases, and 8 bases lay outside the gene matches. Germline values: CDR1 SGDLS, CDR2 YYNGEE. The CDR3 totals 19 residues. In nucleotides, the CDR3 is TGTGCCAGCAGCGTAGCGCCGGGACTAGCGGGATACGCCTACAATGAGCAGTTCTTC. The encoded protein is CASSVAPGLAGYAYNEQFF.

This clone was recorded only once. This chain connects TRBV25-1 to TRBJ1-1; D is ambiguous. The CDR3 is made up of 13 amino acids. The germline V and J ends were trimmed by 7 bases and 1 base, with 10 bases remaining between them. Germline V gives CDR1 MGHDK, CDR2 SYGVNS. CDR3 region: CASTTRGNTEAFF. CDR3 nucleotide sequence: TGTGCCAGCACCACACGGGGGAACACTGAAGCTTTCTTT.

This clone was seen more than once but under ten times. The rearrangement uses TRBV2 and TRBJ2-5, with D uncertain. The V gene's germline CDR1 is SNHLY and CDR2 FYNNEI. V was trimmed by 4 bases and J by 5 bases, leaving 5 bases between them. The CDR3 sequence is 11 residues long. DNA of the CDR3: TGTGCCAGCAGTGCAGTCGAGACCCAGTACTTC. The encoded protein is CASSAVETQYF.

The rearrangement joins TRBV18 to TRBJ2-7; the match to TRBD1 covers 8 bases. This CDR3 has 16 residues. V lost 3 bases and J lost 5; bases outside the gene matches: 12. Germline V gives CDR1 KGHSH, CDR2 LQKENI. The CDR3 sequence is CASSPLRTGLGDEQYF. The CDR3 coding sequence is TGTGCCAGCTCACCTCTTAGGACAGGGCTAGGTGACGAGCAGTACTTC.

The chain uses TRBV10-3 and TRBJ1-5; the D gene is possibly TRBD1 (6 bases). The CDR3 consists of 15 residues. The V end lost 6 bases, the J end lost 6 bases, and 18 bases lay between the germline ends. CDR1 is ENHRY and CDR2 is SYGVKD in the germline V gene. The CDR3 coding sequence is TGTGCCATCAGCCATGGGGATCAGGACAGTCAGCCCCAGCATTTT. As protein: CAISHGDQDSQPQHF.

CDR3 coding DNA: TGTGCCACCAGCAGAGAACAGGGGTACGAGCAGTACTTC. Translation gives CATSREQGYEQYF. The chain is built from TRBV15 and TRBJ2-7, with 7 bases aligning to TRBD1. There are 13 residues in the CDR3. After removal of 0 bases from V and 4 bases from J, the junction contained 0 bases not matched to a gene. Germline V lookup: CDR1 LNHNV, CDR2 YYDKDF (reference sequence).

The chain links TRBV7-2 to TRBJ1-1; D remains ambiguous. V lost 4 bases, J lost 11 bases, and 17 bases lay in between. CDR3 size: 13 residues. The germline V gene has CDR1 SGHTA and CDR2 FQGNSA. The CDR3 here is CASSSSGVLSAFF. The CDR3 coding sequence is TGTGCCAGCAGCTCTTCCGGGGTGCTGAGTGCTTTCTTT.

The chain uses TRBV19 and TRBJ2-7, with 8 bases aligning to TRBD1. The trim removed 5 bases at V and 3 bases at J, leaving 6 bases unmatched. CDR1 is LNHDA and CDR2 is SQIVND in the germline V gene (reference sequence). CDR3 length: 14 residues. The CDR3: CASSAAGQGYEQYF. The DNA of the CDR3 is TGTGCCAGTAGTGCCGCCGGACAGGGCTACGAGCAGTACTTC.

This sequence joins TRBV7-2 and TRBJ1-5, with a tentative D call TRBD1 (5 bases). V gave up 5 bases and J gave up 0 bases, with 11 bases separating them. The CDR3 has 15 amino acids. Germline V gene lookup returns CDR1 SGHTA and CDR2 FQGNSA. The CDR3 DNA reads TGTGCCAGCAGCCGTGGACACTATAGCAATCAGCCCCAGCATTTT. Translating gives CASSRGHYSNQPQHF.

This clone occurred a few times. CDR3 nucleotide sequence: TGTGCCAGCTCACCACAGGGGGCCGGGGAGCTGTTTTTT. Protein: CASSPQGAGELFF. The gene calls are TRBV18 and TRBJ2-2; D might be TRBD1 (6 bases). CDR1 KGHSH and CDR2 LQKENI come from the germline V gene. Between the trimmed V and J ends, which lost 1 base and 6 bases, there was a span of 6 bases. This CDR3 region has 13 residues. Full variable domain (outside the CDR3, taken from reference TRBV18 and TRBJ2-2): NAGVMQNPRHLVRRRGQEARLRCSPMKGHSHVYWYRQLPEEGLKFMVYLQKENIIDESGMPKERFSAEFPKEGPSILRIQQVVRGDSAAYFCASSPQGAGELFFGEGSRLTVL.

V usage is TRBV19 and J usage is TRBJ1-5; 10 bases are shared with TRBD1. This CDR3 is built from 16 residues. Losses at the gene ends were 5 bases for V and 5 bases for J; bases not matched to a gene: 9. Germline CDR1 reads LNHDA; CDR2 reads SQIVND (reference sequence). CDR3 coding DNA: TGTGCCAGTAGTTCCCCGGGACAGGGGATCGATCAGCCCCAGCATTTT. Translating gives CASSSPGQGIDQPQHF. Looking up the rest from reference TRBV19 and TRBJ1-5 gives the full variable domain: DGGITQSPKYLFRKEGQNVTLSCEQNLNHDAMYWYRQDPGQGLRLIYYSQIVNDFQKGDIAEGYSVSREKKESFPLTVTSAQKNPTAFYLCASSSPGQGIDQPQHFGDGTRLSIL.

V usage is TRBV5-4 and J usage is TRBJ2-1; perhaps TRBD2 as D (6 bases). The germline V gene has CDR1 SGHNT and CDR2 YYREEE (reference sequence). The CDR3 length is 17 residues. Trimming pared 3 bases from V and 3 bases from J, leaving 19 bases between. CDR3 sequence: CASSYKILASSYNEQFF. The CDR3 bases are TGTGCCAGCAGCTATAAGATCCTAGCGAGCAGCTACAATGAGCAGTTCTTC.

The rearrangement joins TRBV6-5 to TRBJ1-4; D perhaps matches TRBD1 (5 bases). The CDR3 loop spans 12 amino acids. With 6 bases removed from V and 8 bases from J, the gap between germline ends came to 10 bases. The V gene's germline CDR1 is MNHEY and CDR2 SVGAGI. This CDR3 is CASRGGGEKLFF. DNA of the CDR3: TGTGCCAGCAGGGGGGGAGGAGAAAAACTGTTTTTT.

The rearrangement joins TRBV14 to TRBJ1-1; tentative D call: TRBD1 (5 bases). The CDR3 spans 14 residues. Germline lookup yields CDR1 SGHDN and CDR2 FVKESK. V was pared by 3 bases and J by 4 bases, with 12 bases between. The CDR3 DNA sequence: TGTGCCAGCAGCCAGCAGGGTGGTGGCACTGAAGCTTTCTTT. It translates to CASSQQGGGTEAFF.

The rearrangement links TRBV19 to TRBJ2-3; 11 bases are shared with TRBD2. The CDR3 consists of 21 residues. Germline trimming cut 3 bases from V and 2 bases from J; bases unmatched to any gene: 19. Germline V CDR1 and CDR2: LNHDA, SQIVND (reference sequence). The CDR3 here is CASSMGPGLAGGRWDTDTQYF. The DNA of the CDR3 is TGTGCCAGTAGTATGGGCCCGGGGCTAGCGGGGGGTAGGTGGGACACAGATACGCAGTATTTT. Full variable domain (outside the CDR3, taken from reference TRBV19 and TRBJ2-3): DGGITQSPKYLFRKEGQNVTLSCEQNLNHDAMYWYRQDPGQGLRLIYYSQIVNDFQKGDIAEGYSVSREKKESFPLTVTSAQKNPTAFYLCASSMGPGLAGGRWDTDTQYFGPGTRLTVL.

The chain uses TRBV7-9 and TRBJ1-5; 7 bases map to TRBD1. The CDR3 is made up of 15 amino acids. The V gene's germline CDR1 is SEHNR and CDR2 FQNEAQ (reference sequence). V dropped 3 bases and J dropped 3; count of bases not matched to a gene: 5. CDR3 nucleotide sequence: TGTGCCAGCAGCTTTGGAGGGACAGTCAATCAGCCCCAGCATTTT. This codes for CASSFGGTVNQPQHF.

The rearrangement uses TRBV6-2 or TRBV6-3 and TRBJ2-4; tentative D call: TRBD1 (6 bases). Germline CDR1 MNHEY, CDR2 SVGEGT. V lost 3 bases and J lost 16, with 16 bases in between. The CDR3 length is 12 residues. The CDR3 protein is CASSYRGDRRYF. The CDR3 bases are TGTGCCAGCAGTTATCGGGGCGACAGGCGCTACTTC.

The gene calls are TRBV30 and TRBJ1-2; 8 nucleotides line up with TRBD1. CDR1 GTSNPN and CDR2 SVGIG come from the germline V gene (reference sequence). The V and J ends lost 5 bases and 6 bases, in that order; junction bases with no gene match: 5. The CDR3 has 12 residues. The CDR3 region has the DNA TGTGCCTGGGTCGACAGGGGTGATGGCTACACCTTC. Protein product: CAWVDRGDGYTF.

The chain combines TRBV27 with TRBJ1-3; TRBD1 is a possible D gene (5 bases). CDR3 length: 15 amino acids. The V end lost 5 bases, the J end lost 4 bases, and 15 bases lay between the germline ends. Per the germline V gene, CDR1 is MNHEY and CDR2 is SMNVEV (reference sequence). CDR3 amino acids: CASSHGGAGGNTIYF. In DNA form, the CDR3 reads TGTGCCAGCAGTCATGGCGGGGCAGGGGGAAACACCATATATTTT.